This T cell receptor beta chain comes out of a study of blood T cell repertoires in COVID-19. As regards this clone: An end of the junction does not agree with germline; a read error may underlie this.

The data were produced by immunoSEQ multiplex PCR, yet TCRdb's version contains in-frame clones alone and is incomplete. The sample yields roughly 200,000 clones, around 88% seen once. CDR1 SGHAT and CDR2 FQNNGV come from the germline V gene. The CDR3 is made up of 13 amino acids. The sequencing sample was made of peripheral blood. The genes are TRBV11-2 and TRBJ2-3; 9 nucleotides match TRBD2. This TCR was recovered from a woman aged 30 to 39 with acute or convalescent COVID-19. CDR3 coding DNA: TGTGCCAGCAGCTCCCGCTCAGGGACTAGCACGAATTTT. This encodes CASSSRSGTSTNF.